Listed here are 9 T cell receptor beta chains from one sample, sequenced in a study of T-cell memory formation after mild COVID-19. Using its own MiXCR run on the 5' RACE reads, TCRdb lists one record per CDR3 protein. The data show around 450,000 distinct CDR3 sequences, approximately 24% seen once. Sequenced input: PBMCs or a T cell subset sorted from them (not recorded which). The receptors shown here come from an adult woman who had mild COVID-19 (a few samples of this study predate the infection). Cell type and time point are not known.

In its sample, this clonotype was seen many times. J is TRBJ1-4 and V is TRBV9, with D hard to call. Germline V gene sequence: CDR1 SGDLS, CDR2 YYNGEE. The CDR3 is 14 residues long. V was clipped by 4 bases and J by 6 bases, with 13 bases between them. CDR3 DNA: TGTGCCAGCAGCCCGGGCCTGCTCGATGAAAAACTGTTTTTT. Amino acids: CASSPGLLDEKLFF.

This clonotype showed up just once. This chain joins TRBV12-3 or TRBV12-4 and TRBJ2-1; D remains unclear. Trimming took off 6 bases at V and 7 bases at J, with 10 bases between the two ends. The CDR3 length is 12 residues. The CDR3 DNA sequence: TGTGCCAGCAGCCCCATCCTAAATGAGCAGTTCTTC. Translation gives CASSPILNEQFF.

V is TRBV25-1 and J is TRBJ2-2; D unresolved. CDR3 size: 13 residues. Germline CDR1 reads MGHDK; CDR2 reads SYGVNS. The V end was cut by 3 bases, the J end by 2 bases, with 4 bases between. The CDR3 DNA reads TGTGCCAGCAGTGAGGCCAACACCGGGGAGCTGTTTTTT. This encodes CASSEANTGELFF.

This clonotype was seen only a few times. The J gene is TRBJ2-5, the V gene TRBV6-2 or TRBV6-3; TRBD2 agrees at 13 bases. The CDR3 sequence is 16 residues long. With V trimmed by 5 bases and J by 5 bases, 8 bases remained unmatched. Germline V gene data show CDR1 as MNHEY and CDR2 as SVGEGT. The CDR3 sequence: CASSDGLAGVEETQYF. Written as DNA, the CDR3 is TGTGCCAGCAGTGACGGACTAGCGGGAGTGGAGGAGACCCAGTACTTC.

The CDR3 protein is CASSLSSGLSYEQYF. CDR3 sequence (DNA): TGTGCCAGCAGCCTATCTAGCGGGCTCTCCTACGAGCAGTACTTC. The genes are TRBV7-2 and TRBJ2-7; 8 bases line up with TRBD2. Germline CDR1 is SGHTA and CDR2 is FQGNSA. The length of the CDR3 is 15 residues. Germline trimming cut 5 bases from V and 0 bases from J; bases unmatched to any gene: 6.

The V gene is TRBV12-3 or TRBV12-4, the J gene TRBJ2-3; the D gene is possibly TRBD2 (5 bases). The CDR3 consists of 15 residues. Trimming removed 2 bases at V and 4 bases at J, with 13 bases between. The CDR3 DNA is TGTGCCAGCAGTTTACCGGGGTCGATCGCAGATACGCAGTATTTT. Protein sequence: CASSLPGSIADTQYF.

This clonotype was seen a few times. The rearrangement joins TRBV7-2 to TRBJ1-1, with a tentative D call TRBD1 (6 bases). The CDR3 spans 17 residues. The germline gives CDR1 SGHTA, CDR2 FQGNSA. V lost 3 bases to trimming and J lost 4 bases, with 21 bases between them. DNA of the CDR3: TGTGCCAGCAGCTTTAGATACGGGGCAGGGGCTGGCACTGAAGCTTTCTTT. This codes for CASSFRYGAGAGTEAFF. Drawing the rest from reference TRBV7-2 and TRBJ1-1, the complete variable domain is GAGVSQSPSNKVTEKGKDVELRCDPISGHTALYWYRQSLGQGLEFLIYFQGNSAPDKSGLPSDRFSAERTGGSVSTLTIQRTQQEDSAVYLCASSFRYGAGAGTEAFFGQGTRLTVV.

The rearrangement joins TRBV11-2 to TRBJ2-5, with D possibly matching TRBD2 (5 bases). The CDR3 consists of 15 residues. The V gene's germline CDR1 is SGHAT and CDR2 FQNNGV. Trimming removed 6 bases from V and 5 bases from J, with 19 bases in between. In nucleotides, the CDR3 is TGTGCCAGCAGTCCGGGGAGCCATGAAAGGGAGACCCAGTACTTC. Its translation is CASSPGSHERETQYF.

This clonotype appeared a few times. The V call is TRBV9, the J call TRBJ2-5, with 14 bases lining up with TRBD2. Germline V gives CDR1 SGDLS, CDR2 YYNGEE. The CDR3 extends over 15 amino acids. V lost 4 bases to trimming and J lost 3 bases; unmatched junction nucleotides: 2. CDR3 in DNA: TGTGCCAGCAGCCCGACTAGCGGGAGGGAAGAGACCCAGTACTTC. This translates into CASSPTSGREETQYF.